This T cell receptor beta chain was obtained from a study (dated by TCRdb to the mid-2010s). Libraries came from RT-PCR. Sequencing took place on an Illumina MiSeq. TCRdb reworked the public reads: Q25 trimming with fastp, MiXCR clone assembly, productive beta chains retained. Each entry merges the rows of one CDR3 protein and shows their most common DNA and genes. In all, the sample holds approximately 720,000 distinct CDR3 sequences, and more than 13% of those were seen once. The ten most abundant clones make up 3.6% of the sample. On this clonotype: The antigen it binds to is not known. One base away there is no much larger clone; base qualities are not given.

The TCR comes from a female donor in good health, serving as a healthy control. Sample: memory CD4+ T cells from blood.

The CDR3 reads as follows: CAASSSYEQYF. The DNA is as follows: TGTGCCGCCTCATCCTCCTACGAGCAGTACTTC. Recombination joined TRBV25-1 with TRBJ2-7; the D gene cannot be resolved reliably. The CDR3 spans 11 residues, from the cysteine through the phenylalanine. Only the CDR3 DNA is retained, 33 bases long and in frame from the first base. According to the germline V gene, CDR1 reads MGHDK and CDR2 reads SYGVNS. Between the V and J ends, shortened by 11 bases and 0 bases respectively, the junction contains 8 bases.